Included here is one T cell receptor beta chain sequence, with context. These data come from a study of blood T cell repertoires in COVID-19. Study information: Sites in the United States, Italy and Spain provided acute and convalescent COVID-19 samples. From T cells, B-cell-depleted T cells, or PBMCs came the material, which was cDNA or gDNA.

From germline, CDR1 is SGHRS and CDR2 YFSETQ. The CDR3 is made up of 17 amino acids. V dropped 4 bases and J dropped 0; count of bases not matched to a gene: 9. The method was immunoSEQ multiplex PCR; TCRdb's version includes in-frame clones alone and lacks a portion of them. The sample yields about 80,000 clones, approximately 76% seen once. This TCR came from a man between 65 and 80 years old with active or convalescent COVID-19. The chain carries TRBV5-1 and TRBJ1-3, with 8 bases that match TRBD1. Sequencing input: peripheral blood. The CDR3 region is CASSLYRQGSSGNTIYF. The CDR3 nucleotides read TGCGCCAGCAGCCTATATCGACAGGGGAGCTCTGGAAACACCATATATTTT. The full variable domain, with the rest looked up from reference TRBV5-1 and TRBJ1-3, is KAGVTQTPRYLIKTRGQQVTLSCSPISGHRSVSWYQQTPGQGLQFLFEYFSETQRNKGNFPGRFSGRQFSNSRSEMNVSTLELGDSALYLCASSLYRQGSSGNTIYFGEGSWLTVV.